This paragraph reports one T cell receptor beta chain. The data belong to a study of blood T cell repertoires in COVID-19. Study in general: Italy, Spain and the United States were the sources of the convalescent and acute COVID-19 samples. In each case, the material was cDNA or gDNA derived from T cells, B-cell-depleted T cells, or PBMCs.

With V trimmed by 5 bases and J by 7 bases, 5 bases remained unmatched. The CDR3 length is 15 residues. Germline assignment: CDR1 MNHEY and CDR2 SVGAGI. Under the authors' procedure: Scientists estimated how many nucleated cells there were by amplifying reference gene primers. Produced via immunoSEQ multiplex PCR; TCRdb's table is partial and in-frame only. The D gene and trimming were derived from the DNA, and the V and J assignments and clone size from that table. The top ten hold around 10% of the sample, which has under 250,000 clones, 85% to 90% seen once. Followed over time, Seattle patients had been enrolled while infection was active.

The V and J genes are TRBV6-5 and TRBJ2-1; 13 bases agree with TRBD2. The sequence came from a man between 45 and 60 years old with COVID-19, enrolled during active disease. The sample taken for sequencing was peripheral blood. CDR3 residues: CASSKGLAGLNEQFF. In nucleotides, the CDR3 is TGTGCCAGCAGTAAGGGACTAGCGGGGCTTAATGAGCAGTTCTTC.